Presented here are 16 T cell receptor beta chains from one specimen sequenced in a study of CD8 T cells in ankylosing spondylitis. MiXCR was run by TCRdb on the 5' RACE reads, yielding one entry per CDR3 protein. The sample consists of 150,000 or so distinct CDR3 sequences, under 35% of them appearing once. The sequenced sample consisted of synovial fluid, either unsorted or a sorted T cell fraction (not recorded which). Source of these receptors: a male donor with ankylosing spondylitis.

This CDR3 is CASSVDLRELFF. The CDR3 nucleotides are TGTGCCAGCAGCGTAGATCTCCGGGAGCTGTTTTTT. The V gene is TRBV9, the J gene TRBJ2-2, with unresolved D. Trimming cost V 0 bases and J 9 bases, with 6 bases left between them. The CDR3 extends over 12 amino acids. CDR1 SGDLS and CDR2 YYNGEE come from the germline V gene.

This chain links TRBV7-8 with TRBJ2-2, with TRBD2 as a possible D gene (6 bases). The CDR3 extends over 16 amino acids. Between the trimmed V and J ends, which lost 3 bases and 1 base, there was a span of 12 bases. Germline lookup yields CDR1 SGHVS and CDR2 FQNEAQ. In DNA form, the CDR3 reads TGTGCCAGCAGCTTCGGGGGACGGAAGAACACCGGGGAGCTGTTTTTT. Its protein is CASSFGGRKNTGELFF.

This clonotype has a count of ten or more. The V call is TRBV7-2, the J call TRBJ2-2; 13 bases fit TRBD2. The V segment lost 6 bases and the J segment 5 bases; nucleotides outside the gene matches: 3. Germline V gene sequence: CDR1 SGHTA, CDR2 FQGNSA. The CDR3 has 15 amino acids. The CDR3 nucleotides are TGTGCCAGCAGGTCACTAGCGGGAGGGACCGGGGAGCTGTTTTTT. As protein: CASRSLAGGTGELFF.

This clonotype was counted once. This chain joins TRBV29-1 and TRBJ1-2; tentatively, D is TRBD1 (6 bases). The germline gives CDR1 SQVTM, CDR2 ANQGSEA. V lost 6 bases to trimming and J lost 8 bases, with 16 bases between them. The CDR3 is 12 amino acids. Written as DNA, the CDR3 is TGCAGCGTGGACCACAGGGAGGGAGGCTACACCTTC. Encoded protein: CSVDHREGGYTF.

This clonotype came up a few times. The gene calls are TRBV24-1 and TRBJ2-5, with D perhaps given as TRBD1 or TRBD2 (5 bases each). Per the germline V gene, CDR1 is KGHDR and CDR2 is SFDVKD. The CDR3 is 15 residues long. V was clipped by 2 bases and J by 4 bases, with 13 bases between them. CDR3 amino acids: CATSDSRGAGETQYF. CDR3 DNA: TGTGCCACCAGTGATTCACGGGGCGCGGGAGAGACCCAGTACTTC.

This chain joins TRBV5-5 and TRBJ1-1; D gene unclear. The V end was cut by 0 bases, the J end by 2 bases, with 14 bases between. From germline, CDR1 is SGHKS and CDR2 YYEKEE (reference sequence). CDR3 size: 16 residues. The CDR3 region is CASSLEDTGRNTEAFF. Here the CDR3 DNA reads TGTGCCAGCAGCTTGGAAGACACCGGGAGAAACACTGAAGCTTTCTTT.

There are a few counts of this clonotype. V and J are TRBV9 and TRBJ2-1; D remains unclear. There are 16 residues in the CDR3. CDR1 and CDR2 from the germline V gene are SGDLS and YYNGEE. Between the trimmed V and J ends, which lost 0 bases and 7 bases, there was a span of 17 bases. CDR3 protein: CASSVEVDLQSNEQFF. As DNA, the CDR3 is TGTGCCAGCAGCGTAGAAGTGGATCTACAGTCTAATGAGCAGTTCTTC.

This clonotype showed up many times. This chain joins TRBV24-1 and TRBJ2-2; D gene ambiguous. Per germline, CDR1 KGHDR and CDR2 SFDVKD. The CDR3 is 12 residues long. Trimming took 9 bases from V and 1 from J, leaving 5 bases between them. The CDR3 loop reads CATSRNTGELFF. CDR3 sequence (DNA): TGTGCCACCTCAAGGAACACCGGGGAGCTGTTTTTT.

This chain connects TRBV14 to TRBJ2-3, with TRBD2 matching over 9 bases. Germline V gives CDR1 SGHDN, CDR2 FVKESK. The CDR3 runs to 15 residues. Trimming removed 4 bases from V and 4 bases from J; junction bases left unmatched: 6. The CDR3 is CASSLFGTSSDTQYF. The CDR3 nucleotides read TGTGCCAGCAGCCTTTTCGGGACTAGCTCAGATACGCAGTATTTT.

The rearrangement joins TRBV20-1 to TRBJ2-7; no reliable D call. The germline V gene has CDR1 DFQATT and CDR2 SNEGSKA (reference sequence). Trimming removed 3 bases from V and 2 bases from J, with 5 bases in between. CDR3 length: 11 residues. CDR3 sequence reads: CSASPTYEQYF. In DNA, the CDR3 is TGCAGTGCTAGTCCGACCTACGAGCAGTACTTC.

This clonotype showed up just a few times. The J gene is TRBJ1-3, the V gene TRBV4-3; 10 bases are a match to TRBD1. The germline V gene encodes CDR1 LGHNA and CDR2 YSLEER. V lost 1 base and J lost 2; bases outside the gene matches: 5. The CDR3 loop spans 17 amino acids. CDR3 bases: TGCGCCAGCAGCCAAGGGTTAGGACAGGGGGCTGGAAACACCATATATTTT. Translated, it gives CASSQGLGQGAGNTIYF.

V gene TRBV20-1 combines with J gene TRBJ2-1; 12 bases match TRBD1. CDR1 is DFQATT, CDR2 SNEGSKA, per germline (reference sequence). After removal of 4 bases from V and 2 bases from J, the junction contained 6 bases not matched to a gene. The CDR3 is 16 residues long. The CDR3 loop is CSATSGTGGTYNEQFF. The CDR3 region has the DNA TGCAGTGCTACGTCCGGGACAGGGGGCACCTACAATGAGCAGTTCTTC.

V is TRBV7-2 and J is TRBJ1-6; D is undetermined. The CDR3 length is 16 residues. The germline CDR1 and CDR2 sequences are SGHTA and FQGNSA. V lost 4 bases to trimming and J lost 0 bases, with 10 bases between them. Written as DNA, the CDR3 is TGTGCCAGCAGCTCTACATCGAGCTCCTATAATTCACCCCTCCACTTT. This sequence encodes CASSSTSSSYNSPLHF.

The chain is built from TRBV20-1 and TRBJ2-1; D is possibly TRBD2 (6 bases). V was shortened by 5 bases and J by 0 bases, with 11 bases between the two germline ends. Germline CDR1 reads DFQATT; CDR2 reads SNEGSKA (reference sequence). The CDR3 length is 14 residues. The CDR3 nucleotides are TGCAGTGCTCCCGGGACTGGCTCCTACAATGAGCAGTTCTTC. It specifies CSAPGTGSYNEQFF.

The chain uses TRBV14 and TRBJ2-2, with 7 bases matching TRBD1. CDR3 size: 15 residues. Germline V gives CDR1 SGHDN, CDR2 FVKESK. V lost 1 base to trimming and J lost 7 bases; unmatched junction nucleotides: 6. DNA of the CDR3: TGTGCCAGCAGCCAAGGGGACAGTTCGATCGGGGAGCTGTTTTTT. Protein: CASSQGDSSIGELFF.

The J gene is TRBJ2-3, the V gene TRBV7-9; 10 nucleotides align to TRBD1. CDR1 and CDR2 (germline): SEHNR, FQNEAQ (reference sequence). The V gene end was trimmed by 4 bases and the J gene end by 3 bases; junction bases not matched to a gene: 1. The CDR3 is 14 residues long. The CDR3 loop reads CASSSDRGTDTQYF. Written as DNA, the CDR3 is TGTGCCAGCAGCTCGGACAGGGGGACAGATACGCAGTATTTT.